Listed here are 5 T cell receptor beta chains from one sample, sequenced in a study of blood T cells in healthy people across ages. Primed by a sample-barcoded 5' primer and a J-beta primer mix, a second PCR proceeded for roughly 7 to 12 cycles. TCRdb ran MiXCR on the 5' RACE reads and lists one entry per CDR3 protein. This sample has roughly 900,000 distinct CDR3 sequences, with 29% found just once. Source material: blood. These receptors were collected from a woman aged 80 or over in good health.

This chain uses TRBV5-1 with TRBJ1-6; D ambiguous. Between the trimmed V and J ends, which lost 0 bases and 6 bases, there was a span of 10 bases. Germline V gene sequence: CDR1 SGHRS, CDR2 YFSETQ. There are 15 residues in the CDR3. CDR3 in amino acids: CASSLDSLVNSPLHF. DNA for the CDR3: TGCGCCAGCAGCTTGGACAGCCTAGTTAATTCACCCCTCCACTTT.

In this sample, this clonotype turned up many times. This chain uses TRBV18 with TRBJ2-1; 11 bases align to TRBD2. The germline V gene has CDR1 KGHSH and CDR2 LQKENI. With V trimmed by 2 bases and J by 1 base, 7 bases remained unmatched. CDR3 length equals 18 residues. Written as DNA, the CDR3 is TGTGCCAGCTCACCATTGGCTAGCGGGGGGACTTCCTACAATGAGCAGTTCTTC. The encoded protein is CASSPLASGGTSYNEQFF.

This clonotype was recorded at least ten times. The V gene is TRBV20-1, the J gene TRBJ2-7; 14 bases are a match to TRBD2. The ends lost 1 base at V and 7 bases at J; junction bases unmatched: 3. Looked up from germline, CDR1 is DFQATT and CDR2 is SNEGSKA (reference sequence). CDR3 length: 14 residues. The CDR3 spells CSARATSGGAEQYF. The CDR3 nucleotides read TGCAGTGCTAGAGCGACTAGCGGGGGGGCGGAGCAGTACTTC.

CDR3 in amino acids: CAFGGLYNEQFF. CDR3 bases: TGTGCCTTCGGGGGACTTTACAATGAGCAGTTCTTC. The chain has TRBV7-9 and TRBJ2-1, with D maybe TRBD2 (6 bases). V was shortened by 11 bases and J by 4 bases, with 12 bases between the two germline ends. Germline V gene lookup returns CDR1 SEHNR and CDR2 FQNEAQ (reference sequence). The length of the CDR3 is 12 residues.

This clonotype was detected many times. V gene TRBV14 combines with J gene TRBJ2-1; no definite D call. The CDR3 runs 16 residues. CDR1 and CDR2 from the germline V gene are SGHDN and FVKESK. V dropped 1 base and J dropped 7 bases, with 17 bases sitting between them. CDR3 residues: CASSQGLIGLSNEQFF. CDR3 sequence (DNA): TGTGCCAGCAGCCAAGGGTTGATAGGTCTCTCTAATGAGCAGTTCTTC. Together with reference TRBV14 and TRBJ2-1, the CDR3 gives the full variable domain: EAGVTQFPSHSVIEKGQTVTLRCDPISGHDNLYWYRRVMGKEIKFLLHFVKESKQDESGMPNNRFLAERTGGTYSTLKVQPAELEDSGVYFCASSQGLIGLSNEQFFGPGTRLTVL.